This T cell receptor beta chain originates from a study of Ad26.COV2.S vaccination and SARS-CoV-2 variants. Whole-study findings and limits: The authors reported substantial breadth in spike-specific CD8+ and CD4+ T cell responses after vaccination. Participants given vaccine showed non-spike TCR breadth similar to that of placebo recipients. Those who received the vaccine showed greater spike-specific TCR breadth than those given placebo.

The assay was immunoSEQ multiplex PCR, and TCRdb's table has in-frame clones only and misses some. The sample contains around 350,000 clones, 92% of which appear only once. V was clipped by 0 bases and J by 4 bases, with 7 bases between them. This CDR3 is 14 amino acids long. Germline V CDR1 and CDR2: LGHDT, YNNKEL (reference sequence). This clone has just one count. Its matching antigen is unknown. The chain uses TRBV3-1 (or the pseudogene TRBV3-2) and TRBJ2-1; D remains unclear. The TCR comes from a human donor who had recovered from COVID-19. Sequences were derived from peripheral blood, sampled after recovery from COVID-19. The CDR3: CASSQDGGYNEQFF. The CDR3 DNA reads TGTGCCAGCAGCCAAGATGGCGGTTACAATGAGCAGTTCTTC.